The following is a T cell receptor (beta chain) sequence with its context. Its antigen is unidentified. These data belong to a study of OX40 agonist ivuxolimab in advanced cancers. About the research overall: Every 2 weeks, patients received ivuxolimab intravenously, dosed at 0.01 to 10 mg/kg.

TCRdb's table, derived via immunoSEQ multiplex PCR, lists solely in-frame clones and lacks some. In the table there are 20,000 to 25,000 clones, more than 75% of which are singletons. Findings of the study overall: Both blood CD4+ and CD8+ T cells showed clonal growth by week 6 at 0.1 to 3.0 mg/kg. Relative to CD4+, CD8+ T cells held more expanded clones on average. Patients with a partial response at 0.1-3.0 mg/kg had among the lowest clonal expansion.

The CDR3 totals 18 residues. The receptor's source is an adult with an advanced solid tumor such as melanoma, head and neck, liver or kidney cancer. V is TRBV21-1 and J is TRBJ2-1; the table names TRBD2, a call not compared with the DNA. TRBV21-1 is labeled a pseudogene. Specimen: CD4+ or CD8+ T cells sorted from blood, collected in a trial of the OX40 agonist ivuxolimab. The CDR3 spells CASSSTRLAGGLNNEQFF. The CDR3 nucleotides read TGTGCCAGCAGCTCGACCCGACTAGCGGGGGGCCTGAACAATGAGCAGTTCTTC.